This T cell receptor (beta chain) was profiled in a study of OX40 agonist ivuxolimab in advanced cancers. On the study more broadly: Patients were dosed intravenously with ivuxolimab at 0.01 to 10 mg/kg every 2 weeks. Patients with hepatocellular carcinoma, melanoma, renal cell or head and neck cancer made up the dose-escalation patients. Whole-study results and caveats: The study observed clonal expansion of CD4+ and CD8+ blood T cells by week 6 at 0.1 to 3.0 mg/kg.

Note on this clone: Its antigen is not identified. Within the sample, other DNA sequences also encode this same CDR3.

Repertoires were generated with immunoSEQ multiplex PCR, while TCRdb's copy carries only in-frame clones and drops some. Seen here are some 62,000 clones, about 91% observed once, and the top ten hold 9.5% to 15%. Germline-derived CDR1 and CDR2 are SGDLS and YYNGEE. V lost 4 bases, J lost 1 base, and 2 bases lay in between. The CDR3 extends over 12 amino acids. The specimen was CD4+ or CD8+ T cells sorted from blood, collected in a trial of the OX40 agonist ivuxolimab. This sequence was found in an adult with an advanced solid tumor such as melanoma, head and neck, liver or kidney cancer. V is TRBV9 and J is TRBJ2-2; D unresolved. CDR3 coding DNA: TGTGCCAGCAGCCGGAACACCGGGGAGCTGTTTTTT. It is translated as CASSRNTGELFF. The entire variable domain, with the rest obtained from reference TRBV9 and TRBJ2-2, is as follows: DSGVTQTPKHLITATGQRVTLRCSPRSGDLSVYWYQQSLDQGLQFLIQYYNGEERAKGNILERFSAQQFPDLHSELNLSSLELGDSALYFCASSRNTGELFFGEGSRLTVL.